The 19 T cell receptor beta chains reported below all come from one sample, sequenced in a study of blood T cell repertoires in COVID-19. The repertoire was sequenced with immunoSEQ multiplex PCR; TCRdb's copy has only in-frame clones and lacks some. The sample holds 250,000 or so clones, approximately 89% seen once. The sample taken for sequencing was peripheral blood. These receptors were taken from a woman aged 40 to 49 who had recovered from COVID-19.

The rearrangement uses TRBV10-3 and TRBJ1-2; 7 nucleotides align to TRBD1. CDR3 length: 13 amino acids. After removal of 4 bases from V and 3 bases from J, the junction contained 2 bases not matched to a gene. The V gene's germline CDR1 is ENHRY and CDR2 SYGVKD. The chain's CDR3 is CAISATGDYGYTF. CDR3 DNA sequence: TGTGCCATCAGTGCCACAGGGGACTATGGCTACACCTTC.

The chain recombines TRBV28 with TRBJ2-2; 8 nucleotides line up with TRBD2. Trimming cost V 6 bases and J 1 base; bases outside gene matches: 4. This CDR3 has 15 amino acids. The germline V gene has CDR1 MDHEN and CDR2 SYDVKM. DNA of the CDR3: TGTGCCAGCAGCCCGGGGGGGCAGAACACCGGGGAGCTGTTTTTT. It translates to CASSPGGQNTGELFF.

The chain is built from TRBV19 and TRBJ1-5; D is perhaps TRBD1 (6 bases). The CDR3 extends over 15 amino acids. The V end was cut by 7 bases, the J end by 5 bases, with 18 bases between. Per the germline V gene, CDR1 is LNHDA and CDR2 is SQIVND (reference sequence). As DNA, the CDR3 is TGTGCCAGTACCCCGGTCAGGGGCGGTGATCAGCCCCAGCATTTT. Residues: CASTPVRGGDQPQHF.

The V call is TRBV11-3, the J call TRBJ1-1; D might be TRBD1 (5 bases). Germline CDR1 reads SGHNT; CDR2 reads YENEEA. The CDR3 is made up of 13 amino acids. Trimming removed 5 bases from V and 3 bases from J, with 10 bases in between. This chain's CDR3 is CASSPQVDTEAFF. The DNA of the CDR3 is TGTGCCAGCAGCCCACAGGTGGACACTGAAGCTTTCTTT.

CDR3 in DNA: TGTGCCAGCAGCAAACGGCGGGGGGACCCGAACACCGGGGAGCTGTTTTTT. Its protein is CASSKRRGDPNTGELFF. The rearrangement joins TRBV4-2 to TRBJ2-2; 8 positions agree with TRBD2. CDR3 length equals 17 residues. Looked up from germline, CDR1 is LGHNA and CDR2 is YNFKEQ. Germline trimming cut 5 bases from V and 0 bases from J; bases unmatched to any gene: 8.

This chain joins TRBV30 and TRBJ1-3, with 8 positions matching TRBD1. Germline CDR1 is GTSNPN and CDR2 is SVGIG (reference sequence). This CDR3 comprises 13 residues. With V trimmed by 7 bases and J by 3 bases, 5 bases remained unmatched. This CDR3 is CAFMTGVGNTIYF. The CDR3 bases are TGTGCCTTTATGACAGGGGTTGGAAACACCATATATTTT.

The genes are TRBV3-1 (or the pseudogene TRBV3-2) and TRBJ2-7; 8 positions match TRBD2. J gave up 3 bases and V 1 base, and 2 bases lay outside the gene matches. This CDR3 is 14 amino acids long. The germline V gene encodes CDR1 LGHDT and CDR2 YNNKEL (reference sequence). The DNA for the CDR3 is TGTGCCAGCAGCCAAGGACTAGCGTTCTACGAGCAGTACTTC. The encoded protein is CASSQGLAFYEQYF.

CDR3 in amino acids: CATSRDRGEQYV. Here the CDR3 DNA reads TGTGCCACCAGCAGAGACAGGGGGGAGCAGTACGTC. The chain is built from TRBV15 and TRBJ2-7, with 7 positions matching TRBD1. Germline V gene data show CDR1 as LNHNV and CDR2 as YYDKDF (reference sequence). V trimming: 0 bases; J trimming: 7 bases; junction bases outside the gene matches: 0. This CDR3 has 12 amino acids.

This clone was seen a handful of times. The chain uses TRBV7-9 and TRBJ1-1; no clear D gene. The V gene lost 5 bases and the J gene lost 0 bases, with 13 bases spanning the gap. From germline, CDR1 is SEHNR and CDR2 FQNEAQ (reference sequence). This CDR3 comprises 15 residues. CDR3 DNA: TGTGCCAGCAGCCTCGGCCAGGTTATGAACACTGAAGCTTTCTTT. Protein product: CASSLGQVMNTEAFF.

The chain uses TRBV29-1 and TRBJ2-5; 9 nucleotides line up with TRBD2. Looked up from germline, CDR1 is SQVTM and CDR2 is ANQGSEA. After removal of 4 bases from V and 3 bases from J, the junction contained 6 bases not matched to a gene. The CDR3 loop spans 14 amino acids. The CDR3 coding sequence is TGCAGCGTTGTTGGCGGGAGGGTCGAAGAGACCCAGTACTTC. Its translation: CSVVGGRVEETQYF.

The chain employs TRBV5-1 and TRBJ2-7; 9 bases map to TRBD1. The J segment lost 5 bases and the V segment lost 0 bases, leaving 9 bases of the junction unmatched. The germline CDR1 and CDR2 sequences are SGHRS and YFSETQ. This CDR3 has 16 amino acids. This chain's CDR3 is CASSLGDRDRVNEQYF. Written as DNA, the CDR3 is TGCGCCAGCAGCTTGGGAGACCGGGACAGGGTAAACGAGCAGTACTTC. The full variable domain, rest sourced from reference TRBV5-1 and TRBJ2-7, is KAGVTQTPRYLIKTRGQQVTLSCSPISGHRSVSWYQQTPGQGLQFLFEYFSETQRNKGNFPGRFSGRQFSNSRSEMNVSTLELGDSALYLCASSLGDRDRVNEQYFGPGTRLTVT.

The rearrangement uses TRBV7-9 and TRBJ2-2, with D perhaps TRBD2 (5 bases). The CDR3 extends over 14 amino acids. Deletions cut 5 bases from V and 5 bases from J, with 12 bases between. Germline CDR1 SEHNR, CDR2 FQNEAQ (reference sequence). CDR3 sequence: CASSGGRRTGELFF. The CDR3 DNA is TGTGCCAGCAGCGGCGGACGGAGGACCGGGGAGCTGTTTTTT.

The rearrangement uses TRBV9 and TRBJ2-2, with 12 bases fitting TRBD2. The junction had 6 bases not matched to a gene; V was cut back by 2 bases and J by 7 bases. Germline CDR1 and CDR2: SGDLS and YYNGEE. The CDR3 covers 16 residues. The DNA for the CDR3 is TGTGCCAGCAGCGTCGGACTAGCGGGGATGAACGGGGAGCTGTTTTTT. It codes for CASSVGLAGMNGELFF.

The chain uses TRBV2 and TRBJ2-5, with a possible D match to TRBD2 (6 bases). Germline loops: CDR1 SNHLY, CDR2 FYNNEI. The V gene lost 7 bases and the J gene lost 1 base, with 7 bases spanning the gap. The CDR3 is made up of 12 amino acids. CDR3 residues: CASTEGQETQYF. For the CDR3, the DNA is TGTGCCAGCACGGAGGGCCAAGAGACCCAGTACTTC.

The chain uses TRBV19 and TRBJ1-2; D call uncertain. Germline assignment: CDR1 LNHDA and CDR2 SQIVND (reference sequence). The CDR3 is 14 residues long. Trimming shortened V by 0 bases and J by 8 bases, and 13 bases separated the two germline ends. CDR3: CASSIDDRSGGYTF. The CDR3 DNA follows: TGTGCCAGTAGTATAGACGACCGGTCGGGGGGCTACACCTTC.

This chain links TRBV29-1 with TRBJ2-1; 7 positions agree with TRBD1. The germline V gene encodes CDR1 SQVTM and CDR2 ANQGSEA. This CDR3 region has 14 residues. V dropped 3 bases and J dropped 8; count of bases not matched to a gene: 10. This CDR3 reads CSVDRRQGPHEQFF. In DNA form, the CDR3 reads TGCAGCGTTGACCGTAGACAGGGCCCCCATGAGCAGTTCTTC.

This clone was counted once. The gene calls are TRBV30 and TRBJ2-4; a weak D match, TRBD1 (6 bases). The CDR3 runs to 16 residues. Germline V gives CDR1 GTSNPN, CDR2 SVGIG (reference sequence). The ends were cut back, 1 base at V and 3 bases at J, with 16 bases in the middle. The CDR3 DNA reads as TGTGCCTGGAGTGGGGCAGGGGCCGTTGTCAAAAACATTCAGTACTTC. Protein product: CAWSGAGAVVKNIQYF.

The chain links TRBV18 to TRBJ1-2, with TRBD1 as a possible D gene (5 bases). CDR3 length equals 17 residues. V lost 6 bases and J lost 5, with 25 bases in between. Germline CDR1 reads KGHSH; CDR2 reads LQKENI. CDR3 amino acids: CASSNSGGSDSEYGYTF. In DNA form, the CDR3 reads TGTGCCAGCTCTAATTCGGGTGGGTCAGACAGCGAGTATGGCTACACCTTC.

This chain links TRBV5-1 with TRBJ1-1; D not resolved. This CDR3 is 11 amino acids long. Germline CDR1 is SGHRS and CDR2 is YFSETQ. The germline V and J ends were trimmed by 6 bases and 5 bases, with 8 bases remaining between them. CDR3 nucleotides: TGCGCCAGCACCCGGGGTACTGAAGCTTTCTTT. It codes for CASTRGTEAFF.